The T cell receptor (beta chain) under discussion was sequenced for a study of cytomegalovirus exposure and HLA in healthy donors. Sequencing was performed with immunoSEQ multiplex PCR; in TCRdb, only in-frame clones are kept and a portion is missing. The table lists roughly 330,000 clones, approximately 90% of them singletons. The approximately 120-subject validation cohort, separate from the roughly 700-subject first cohort, included the donors. Unmatched junction bases numbered 4, after V lost 4 bases and J lost 6 bases. The CDR3 runs 13 residues. Looked up from germline, CDR1 is SGHDT and CDR2 is YYEEEE.

Sequencing input: PBMCs. The rearrangement uses TRBV5-6 and TRBJ1-2; 9 bases match TRBD1. This clonotype was obtained from a woman in her 30s in good health and CMV-seropositive. CDR3 nucleotide sequence: TGTGCCAGCAGCAAGGACAGGGGAGATGGCTACACCTTC. It is translated as CASSKDRGDGYTF.